This T cell receptor (beta chain) emerged from a study of cytomegalovirus exposure and HLA in healthy donors. V lost 1 base, J lost 5 bases, and 14 bases lay in between. CDR1 is SGHVS, CDR2 FNYEAQ, per germline. CDR3 size: 16 residues. Concerning this clone: No antigen is known for it.

Use of 60 Vbeta and 13 Jbeta primers characterized the PCR. Data came from immunoSEQ multiplex PCR; TCRdb stores just in-frame clones and leaves some out. The repertoire holds 150,000 to 200,000 clones, with under 75% as singletons. Study outcomes and limitations: Productive status was seen about 90% or about 30% of the time for most TCR beta V segments in an earlier analysis.

This sequence originates from a man aged 40-55 years in good health and CMV-seropositive. Sequencing used PBMCs. This chain joins TRBV7-6 and TRBJ2-2, with D perhaps matching TRBD2 (5 bases). The CDR3 DNA follows: TGTGCCAGCAGCTTAGTGTCCGGACTCCGTACCGGGGAGCTGTTTTTT. Translating it yields CASSLVSGLRTGELFF.